A selection of T cell receptor beta chains follows, all from one sample in a study of T cell repertoires in cytomegalovirus infection. These TCRs' antigens remain unknown. TCRdb itself ran the reads through MiXCR, one entry per CDR3 protein. In the table there are roughly 310,000 distinct CDR3 sequences, 25% to 30% of which are singletons. This sample comprised cultured PBMCs, obtained from culture after CMV antigen stimulation. The receptors derive from a human donor in good health (CMV status not recorded). Some clones in this sample may be carry-over from other donors' samples. Each CDR3 is given with its conserved first and last residue. Each record gives: D gene, J gene, clone size, V gene, CDR3 DNA, CDR3 protein. D genes are given only for firm matches. Rows give clone size only sometimes, using once, few, many, or a class for an expanded clone.

TRBD1	TRBJ2-3	few	TRBV5-4	TGTGCCAGCAGCCTGACAGGGGCTGGCACAGATACGCAGTATTTT	CASSLTGAGTDTQYF
TRBD1	TRBJ1-5	few	TRBV6-2/TRBV6-3	TGTGCCAGCAGTTACCTACGTGGGACAGCCCTTTATAGCAATCAGCCCCAGCATTTT	CASSYLRGTALYSNQPQHF
NA	TRBJ1-2	NA	TRBV4-2	TGTGCCAGCAGCCAAGATAGAATCAACTATGGCTACACCTTC	CASSQDRINYGYTF
TRBD2	TRBJ2-5	few	TRBV3-1	TGTGCCAGCAGCCGACTAGCGGGACGGGAGACCCAGTACTTC	CASSRLAGRETQYF
TRBD1	TRBJ1-5	few	TRBV7-2	TGTGCCAGCAGTCCGACAGGGCCGGGTCAGCCCCAGCATTTT	CASSPTGPGQPQHF
NA	TRBJ2-7	NA	TRBV6-1	TGTGCCAGCAGCCGACCAGACCTGAAAAGCTCCTACGAGCAGTACTTC	CASSRPDLKSSYEQYF
TRBD1	TRBJ1-2	NA	TRBV4-1	TGCGCCAGCAGACAGACGACAGGGAGCGTGGACTATGGCTACACCTTC	CASRQTTGSVDYGYTF
NA	TRBJ1-1	many	TRBV7-3	TGTGCCAGCAGCTTAACATTAGGCTCGAACACTGAAGCTTTCTTT	CASSLTLGSNTEAFF
NA	TRBJ2-7	few	TRBV4-1	TGCGCCAGCAGCCAAGATCAAACCACGGGACTGGTCTACGAGCAGTACTTC	CASSQDQTTGLVYEQYF
NA	TRBJ2-6	many	TRBV7-6	TGTGCCAGCAGCCCTCAGAGCTCTGGGGCCAACGTCCTGACTTTC	CASSPQSSGANVLTF
NA	TRBJ1-2	NA	TRBV7-9	TGTGCCAGCAGCTTAGACGGACGCATCATGAGATATGGCTACACCTTC	CASSLDGRIMRYGYTF
TRBD1	TRBJ2-7	NA	TRBV7-8	TGTGCCAGCAACTGGGACAGGGGCTGCGAGCAGTACTTC	CASNWDRGCEQYF
TRBD2	TRBJ2-7	NA	TRBV7-9	TGTGCCAGCAGCTTAGCGGTAGCGGGAGACCACGAGCAGTACTTC	CASSLAVAGDHEQYF
NA	TRBJ2-6	NA	TRBV5-6	TGTGCCAGCAGCTTGATGGTTTCCGTCCTGACTTTC	CASSLMVSVLTF
TRBD1	TRBJ1-1	NA	TRBV2	TGTGCCAGCAGCCCGTACCGACAGGGCCGGACTGAAGCTTTCTTT	CASSPYRQGRTEAFF
NA	TRBJ1-5	NA	TRBV19	TGTGCCACCTCAGGGATGCGCAATCAGCCCCAGCATTTT	CATSGMRNQPQHF
NA	TRBJ1-4	once	TRBV7-9	TGTGCCAGCTCCAGGACAGAGAATAATGAAAAACTGTTTTTT	CASSRTENNEKLFF
NA	TRBJ2-3	NA	TRBV4-1	TGCGCCAGCAGCCAAGAAGAGGGAGATACGCAGTATTTT	CASSQEEGDTQYF
NA	TRBJ2-1	many	TRBV7-2	TGTGCCAGCAGCTTAGCCCCTCCCGGGAGCGGTTACAATGAGCAGTTCTTC	CASSLAPPGSGYNEQFF
NA	TRBJ2-7	many	TRBV28	TGTGCCAGCAGTTTAGCGGGGCCCTACGAGCAGTACTTC	CASSLAGPYEQYF
TRBD2	TRBJ2-5	NA	TRBV12-3/TRBV12-4	TGTGCCAGCACTTTTTGGAGCGGGAGTGGAATGAAAGAGACCCAGTACTTC	CASTFWSGSGMKETQYF
NA	TRBJ1-2	once	TRBV3-1	TGTGCCAGCAGCCGAGCGGCTGGGTTCTCAAGCGGCTACACCTTC	CASSRAAGFSSGYTF
TRBD1	TRBJ2-1	NA	TRBV12-3/TRBV12-4	TGTGCCAGCAGTTCAAGGACAGGGAACAATGAGCAGTTCTTC	CASSSRTGNNEQFF
NA	TRBJ1-3	NA	TRBV19	TGTGCCAGTGGTGGATCTGCGTCTGGAAACACCATATATTTT	CASGGSASGNTIYF
NA	TRBJ1-1	NA	TRBV11-1	TGTGCCAGCAGCTTTCTACCACCTTACACTGAAGCTTTCTTT	CASSFLPPYTEAFF
NA	TRBJ1-1	few	TRBV28	TGTGCCAGTAATGACGGGACTGAAGCTTTCTTT	CASNDGTEAFF
TRBD2	TRBJ2-1	NA	TRBV6-2/TRBV6-3	TGTGCCAGCAGACGGACTAGCGGCTACTCCTACAATGAGCAGTTCTTC	CASRRTSGYSYNEQFF
NA	TRBJ2-3	NA	TRBV9	TGTGCCAGCAGCGTAGATCCGTCGGATACGCAGTATTTT	CASSVDPSDTQYF
TRBD2	TRBJ2-7	NA	TRBV11-2	TGTGCCAGCAGCTTAGTGGGAGCAGCGGGGGGGCGGAATGAGCAGTACTTC	CASSLVGAAGGRNEQYF
NA	TRBJ2-2	few	TRBV25-1	TGTGCCAGCAGTGACAGGGTGGGAGCCCCCCGGGAGCTGTTTTTT	CASSDRVGAPRELFF
TRBD1	TRBJ2-5	few	TRBV7-9	TGTGCCAGCAGCCGACAGGGGGCCCAAGAGACCCAGTACTTC	CASSRQGAQETQYF
NA	TRBJ2-6	few	TRBV5-6	TGTGCCAGCAGCCTCGGGCGCGGGTACGGGGCCAACGTCCTGACTTTC	CASSLGRGYGANVLTF
NA	TRBJ1-3	few	TRBV7-9	TGTGCCAGCAGCTTAGCCGTGTCGCCAAACACCATATATTTT	CASSLAVSPNTIYF
TRBD1	TRBJ1-4	NA	TRBV29-1	TGCAGCGTGACAGGGACAACTAATGAAAAACTGTTTTTT	CSVTGTTNEKLFF
NA	TRBJ1-2	NA	TRBV19	TGTGCCAGTAGTTCCCGGACCAGACTTGGTGGCTACACCTTC	CASSSRTRLGGYTF
TRBD1	TRBJ2-1	NA	TRBV24-1	TGTGCCACCAGTGACCGGGACAGTCTAGATGAGCAGTTCTTC	CATSDRDSLDEQFF
TRBD2	TRBJ2-1	few	TRBV10-3	TGTGCCATCAGTGAGCGACCGGGACTAGGAGATGAGCAGTTCTTC	CAISERPGLGDEQFF
NA	TRBJ1-5	medium-sized	TRBV7-2	TGTGCCAGCAGCTTCAGGGGACCCAATCAGCCCCAGCATTTT	CASSFRGPNQPQHF
NA	TRBJ1-1	NA	TRBV19	TGTGCCAGTAGACGGAGGCGGCGGGGCACTGAAGCTTTCTTT	CASRRRRRGTEAFF
NA	TRBJ2-1	many	TRBV7-2	TGTGCCAGCAGCTGGGGGGATCGGGAGCAGGGCAATGAGCAGTTCTTC	CASSWGDREQGNEQFF
TRBD1	TRBJ1-4	NA	TRBV7-9	TGTGCCAGCAGCTTATTCGGGACAGCAAATGAAAAACTGTTTTTT	CASSLFGTANEKLFF